One sample yielded the 17 T cell receptor beta chains listed below, sequenced in a study of neoadjuvant anti-PD-1 for oral cavity cancer. Produced via immunoSEQ multiplex PCR; TCRdb's table is partial and in-frame only. This table has around 8,000 clones, roughly 71% appearing once. As to time point: after neoadjuvant nivolumab, at surgical resection. The specimen comprised PBMCs, sampled after nivolumab (anti-PD-1) treatment. These receptors all come from a person aged 40 to 85 with oral cavity squamous cell carcinoma.

The rearrangement links TRBV5-6 to TRBJ1-2; D gene ambiguous. V was shortened by 2 bases and J by 0 bases, with 11 bases between the two germline ends. CDR3 size: 15 residues. Germline values: CDR1 SGHDT, CDR2 YYEEEE. CDR3 in amino acids: CASSFDGSPNYGYTF. CDR3 in DNA: TGTGCCAGCAGCTTCGACGGTTCGCCTAACTATGGCTACACCTTC.

V and J are TRBV10-3 and TRBJ2-3, with TRBD2 matching 11 bases. The germline V gene has CDR1 ENHRY and CDR2 SYGVKD. The CDR3 runs to 17 residues. The V gene end was trimmed by 0 bases and the J gene end by 3 bases; junction bases not matched to a gene: 5. This CDR3 is CAISESRASGGTDTQYF. The DNA for the CDR3 is TGTGCCATCAGTGAGTCTAGGGCTAGCGGGGGGACAGATACGCAGTATTTT.

The rearrangement joins TRBV5-6 to TRBJ1-1, with D unresolved. The CDR3 is 14 residues long. Trimming stripped 4 bases from V and 1 base from J, with 11 bases between. Germline V gene lookup returns CDR1 SGHDT and CDR2 YYEEEE. CDR3 protein: CASSPRERNTEAFF. Written as DNA, the CDR3 is TGTGCCAGCAGCCCCCGGGAGAGGAACACTGAAGCTTTCTTT.

This clone occurred a few times. The chain combines TRBV6-6 with TRBJ1-5; D remains ambiguous. The V gene lost 0 bases and the J gene lost 4 bases, with 10 bases spanning the gap. The CDR3 extends over 15 amino acids. Germline V gene lookup returns CDR1 MNHNY and CDR2 SVGAGI (reference sequence). Here the CDR3 reads CASSYSVSGNQPQHF. CDR3 DNA: TGTGCCAGCAGTTACTCGGTCTCCGGTAATCAGCCCCAGCATTTT.

V and J are TRBV5-1 and TRBJ2-4, with TRBD1 identical over 7 bases. V shed 2 bases and J 8 bases; nucleotides not matched to a gene: 7. The length of the CDR3 is 14 residues. Germline CDR1 is SGHRS and CDR2 is YFSETQ. The CDR3 spells CASSFSGQRDIQYF. For the CDR3, the DNA is TGCGCCAGCAGCTTCTCGGGACAGAGGGACATTCAGTACTTC.

This clone was found a few times. The V and J genes are TRBV13 and TRBJ1-1; D not resolved. Deletions cut 4 bases from V and 0 bases from J, with 24 bases between. The CDR3 contains 19 residues. CDR1 and CDR2 from the germline V gene are PRHDT and FYEKMQ (reference sequence). The CDR3 here is CASSSEQFRVGLVNTEAFF. The CDR3 region has the DNA TGTGCCAGCAGCTCAGAACAGTTCCGGGTCGGCTTGGTGAACACTGAAGCTTTCTTT.

This clone came up a few times. This rearrangement joins TRBV2 to TRBJ1-6, with 10 bases matching TRBD1. Germline CDR1 SNHLY, CDR2 FYNNEI. The CDR3 spans 12 residues. V shed 10 bases and J 11 bases; nucleotides not matched to a gene: 5. The CDR3 loop is CANDRGHPPLHF. As DNA, the CDR3 is TGTGCCAACGACAGGGGGCATCCACCCCTCCACTTT.

The genes are TRBV5-1 and TRBJ2-5, with TRBD2 matching over 7 bases. The germline CDR1 and CDR2 sequences are SGHRS and YFSETQ. There are 14 residues in the CDR3. The ends lost 0 bases at V and 4 bases at J; junction bases unmatched: 3. CDR3 residues: CASSLVAGSETQYF. The CDR3 DNA is TGCGCCAGCAGCTTGGTAGCGGGTTCAGAGACCCAGTACTTC.

The chain carries TRBV5-6 and TRBJ2-5; D call uncertain. V lost 4 bases, J lost 4 bases, and 11 bases lay in between. Germline CDR1 is SGHDT and CDR2 is YYEEEE. The CDR3 covers 13 residues. In nucleotides, the CDR3 is TGTGCCAGCAGCCGTGTCTTGGGAGAGACCCAGTACTTC. This sequence encodes CASSRVLGETQYF.

This clone was detected only once. The chain combines TRBV5-8 with TRBJ2-3; 8 bases fit TRBD2. J gave up 7 bases and V 7 bases, and 11 bases lay outside the gene matches. Germline CDR1 reads SGHTS; CDR2 reads YDEGEE. The CDR3 has 14 amino acids. The CDR3 DNA sequence: TGTGCCAGCCCACCGGGACTAGGGACTAATACGCAGTATTTT. Translation gives CASPPGLGTNTQYF.

The chain employs TRBV6-5 and TRBJ1-1; D remains unclear. The CDR3 loop spans 13 amino acids. Germline CDR1 reads MNHEY; CDR2 reads SVGAGI. V lost 0 bases to trimming and J lost 0 bases, with 2 bases between them. DNA for the CDR3: TGTGCCAGCAGTTACTCGGTGAACACTGAAGCTTTCTTT. Amino acid sequence: CASSYSVNTEAFF.

The rearrangement uses TRBV5-1 and TRBJ2-3, with D possibly matching TRBD2 (6 bases). V was pared by 4 bases and J by 4 bases, with 13 bases between. The CDR3 extends over 14 amino acids. The V gene's germline CDR1 is SGHRS and CDR2 YFSETQ. DNA for the CDR3: TGCGCCAGCAGCGTGGGGACTGGGGCAGATACGCAGTATTTT. This translates into CASSVGTGADTQYF.

V gene TRBV30 combines with J gene TRBJ1-1; D is perhaps TRBD1 (6 bases). The CDR3 consists of 14 residues. Germline loops: CDR1 GTSNPN, CDR2 SVGIG (reference sequence). V was pared by 1 base and J by 3 bases, with 12 bases between. CDR3: CAWSEGVVDTEAFF. The CDR3 bases are TGTGCCTGGAGTGAGGGGGTTGTGGACACTGAAGCTTTCTTT.

This clone was observed a single time. The V call is TRBV11-3, the J call TRBJ2-2; D is possibly TRBD1 (6 bases). The CDR3 runs to 16 residues. Trimming stripped 2 bases from V and 6 bases from J, with 16 bases between. Germline V gene sequence: CDR1 SGHNT, CDR2 YENEEA. CDR3 loop: CASSLKRGIWAGELFF. The CDR3 DNA reads as TGTGCCAGCAGCTTAAAAAGGGGGATCTGGGCCGGGGAGCTGTTTTTT. The whole variable domain, remainder taken from reference TRBV11-3 and TRBJ2-2, is EAGVVQSPRYKIIEKKQPVAFWCNPISGHNTLYWYLQNLGQGPELLIRYENEEAVDDSQLPKDRFSAERLKGVDSTLKIQPAELGDSAVYLCASSLKRGIWAGELFFGEGSRLTVL.

The rearrangement uses TRBV28 and TRBJ2-6; D is perhaps TRBD1 or TRBD2 (5 bases each). The germline V gene has CDR1 MDHEN and CDR2 SYDVKM. CDR3 length: 19 amino acids. The V and J ends lost 6 bases and 0 bases respectively, with 21 bases between them. The CDR3 DNA reads TGTGCCAGCAGCCGAGGTACCGGGACCGTCCGCTCTGGGGCCAACGTCCTGACTTTC. Translation gives CASSRGTGTVRSGANVLTF.

This clone turned up a few times. The chain couples TRBV5-4 to TRBJ1-2; D is uncertain. V lost 5 bases, J lost 4 bases, and 9 bases lay in between. In germline, CDR1 is SGHNT, CDR2 YYREEE (reference sequence). This CDR3 contains 12 residues. CDR3 bases: TGTGCCAGCAGTCCGGACGGCTATGGCTACACCTTC. Its protein product is CASSPDGYGYTF.

This rearrangement joins TRBV7-2 to TRBJ2-7; D possibly corresponds to TRBD1 (6 bases). Trimming removed 0 bases at V and 9 bases at J, with 27 bases between. Germline CDR1 and CDR2: SGHTA and FQGNSA. The CDR3 loop spans 18 amino acids. CDR3 in DNA: TGTGCCAGCAGCTTAGCCAGTCGAACAACCGAAAAGGGACATTGGCAGTACTTC. It is translated as CASSLASRTTEKGHWQYF.